The following is a T cell receptor beta chain sequence with its context. The data were taken from a study of cytomegalovirus exposure and HLA in healthy donors. With 60 Vbeta and 13 Jbeta primers, the PCR was carried out. The data were produced by immunoSEQ multiplex PCR, yet TCRdb's version contains in-frame clones alone and is incomplete. The repertoire consists of 95,000 to 100,000 clones, with approximately 75% occurring once and the leading ten covering roughly 2%. Germline V gives CDR1 SGHAT, CDR2 FQNNGV. The CDR3 loop spans 16 amino acids. Germline trimming cut 4 bases from V and 5 bases from J; bases unmatched to any gene: 12.

The chain links TRBV11-2 to TRBJ2-5; 8 bases are a match to TRBD1. The TCR originated in a woman aged 40 to 50 in good health and CMV-seronegative. Material for sequencing was PBMCs. In DNA, the CDR3 is TGTGCCAGCAGCTCCCCTAGACAGGGGCGGCGGGAGACCCAGTACTTC. Its translation: CASSSPRQGRRETQYF.